The following is a T cell receptor (beta chain) sequence with its context. Its specificity is not known. CDR3 length equals 16 residues. Looked up from germline, CDR1 is SGHTA and CDR2 is FQGNSA. Trimming took 5 bases from V and 13 from J; bases not matched to a gene: 17. The entry originates in a study of the immune and genomic landscape of osteosarcoma. Overall study results and limits: Limited clonal expansion was suggested by productive clonality averaging around 0.087, maximum roughly 0.3. Productive clonality stayed low overall, though C3 exceeded C1. A single dominant hyperexpanded clone appeared in five cases, each with <100 clonotypes.

Poor-prognosis osteosarcoma patients supplied post-treatment primary, local recurrence and metastasis tumor specimens. Repertoires were generated with immunoSEQ multiplex PCR, while TCRdb's copy carries only in-frame clones and drops some. The repertoire holds more than 4,000 clones, with 70% to 85% as singletons. Input material: osteosarcoma tumor tissue from the lung. This TCR came from a human donor with osteosarcoma. The genes are TRBV7-2 and TRBJ1-6; 7 bases are shared with TRBD1. The DNA of the CDR3 is TGTGCCAGCAGCCCCAGACTGGGGGACAGTCGTCTTCCCCTCCACTTT. Translated, it gives CASSPRLGDSRLPLHF.